A selection of T cell receptor beta chains follows, all from one sample in a study of CXCR3-negative and CXCR3-positive naive CD8 T cells. TCRdb re-analyzed the 5' RACE reads; it lists each CDR3 protein once, without DNA. The listing contains about 130,000 distinct CDR3 sequences. The sequencing sample was made of naive CXCR3+ CD8+ T cells from blood. The receptors here all came from a human donor in good health. Some clones in this sample may be carry-over from other donors' samples. CDR3s include the opening cysteine and the closing phenylalanine or tryptophan. The order of the fields is J gene, V gene, CDR3 protein.

TRBJ1-2 TRBV29-1 CSVVGAPNYGYTF
TRBJ2-1 TRBV19 CAASPRAGVSDEQFF
TRBJ2-5 TRBV12-3/TRBV12-4 CASSLSGRGPRQETQYF
TRBJ2-3 TRBV29-1 CSVEGTELTSDTQYF
TRBJ2-3 TRBV15 CATSRRGVSTDTQYF
TRBJ2-2 TRBV5-1 CASSRLEGYTGELFF
TRBJ2-2 TRBV29-1 CSVDATNTNTGELFF
TRBJ1-2 TRBV7-2 CASSLVPGQNYGYTF
TRBJ2-7 TRBV7-9 CASKKDIPYEQYF
TRBJ1-2 TRBV7-8 CASSFGLQLNYGYTF
TRBJ2-5 TRBV11-2 CASSLAGGPQETQYF
TRBJ1-5 TRBV5-1 CASSLFGVRGNQPQHF
TRBJ2-5 TRBV7-3 CASSLSGDETQYF
TRBJ2-5 TRBV28 CASRPSGTTQETQYF
TRBJ2-7 TRBV7-7 CASSLGAGATYEQYF
TRBJ2-2 TRBV6-5 CASSYSLYPNTGELFF
TRBJ2-5 TRBV7-9 CASSPDLGLPQETQYF
TRBJ2-1 TRBV7-9 CASSGITSGAYNEQFF
TRBJ1-1 TRBV19 CASSMGSGTEAFF
TRBJ1-2 TRBV29-1 CSTDFRDRDPYGYTF
TRBJ2-1 TRBV5-1 CASSLLGGGGLGNEQFF
TRBJ1-2 TRBV9 CASREGFGYTF
TRBJ1-1 TRBV4-1 CASSQGQGMNTEAFF
TRBJ2-1 TRBV5-6 CASSHQGLQQFF
TRBJ2-7 TRBV29-1 CSARGGGGPGYEQYF
TRBJ2-7 TRBV9 CASSGTRVDEQYF
TRBJ1-1 TRBV11-1 CASSFSRDKMNTEAFF
TRBJ2-1 TRBV7-2 CASSLVGAVGTIYNEQFF
TRBJ2-7 TRBV10-3 CAITAGGINEQYF
TRBJ2-1 TRBV10-3 CAISELEREDYNEQFF
TRBJ1-2 TRBV25-1 CASSEGVEGHGYTF
TRBJ2-3 TRBV7-8 CASSLVGGGSADTQYF
TRBJ2-7 TRBV5-1 CASSDSQGPYEQYF
TRBJ2-5 TRBV13 CASSPTGTSRETQYF
TRBJ2-7 TRBV7-8 CASSSPADGSWSEQYF
TRBJ2-1 TRBV7-3 CASSSGTGTYNEQFF
TRBJ2-1 TRBV4-1 CASSPGLASTYNEQFF
TRBJ2-1 TRBV4-3 CASSQGRGQGMQFF
TRBJ2-2 TRBV12-3/TRBV12-4 CASSSEGRGELFF
TRBJ2-7 TRBV7-9 CASSQGIGTRSYEQYF
TRBJ2-1 TRBV7-9 CASSPTGRDEQFF
TRBJ2-1 TRBV28 CASSLLGQVTKRYLNEQFF
TRBJ2-4 TRBV7-8 CASSYDRVGAKNIQYF
TRBJ2-7 TRBV5-1 CASREGQGAAYEQYF
TRBJ1-2 TRBV5-1 CASSSTGDGYTF
TRBJ2-1 TRBV29-1 CSVEASGIGLNEQFF
TRBJ2-1 TRBV7-3 CASSLGTSGGSSHNEQFF
TRBJ2-3 TRBV7-9 CASLGTDTQYF
TRBJ2-1 TRBV29-1 CSVVTINEQFF
TRBJ2-1 TRBV15 CATSSLLIAGGRGEQFF
TRBJ2-7 TRBV21-1 CASIFDRTYEQYF
TRBJ2-7 TRBV29-1 CSALTPGGFYEQYF
TRBJ2-7 TRBV28 CASTLAPDPGSYEQYF
TRBJ2-3 TRBV20-1 CSARTPQVLRLAASTDTQYF
TRBJ2-1 TRBV19 CASSSGGANEQFF